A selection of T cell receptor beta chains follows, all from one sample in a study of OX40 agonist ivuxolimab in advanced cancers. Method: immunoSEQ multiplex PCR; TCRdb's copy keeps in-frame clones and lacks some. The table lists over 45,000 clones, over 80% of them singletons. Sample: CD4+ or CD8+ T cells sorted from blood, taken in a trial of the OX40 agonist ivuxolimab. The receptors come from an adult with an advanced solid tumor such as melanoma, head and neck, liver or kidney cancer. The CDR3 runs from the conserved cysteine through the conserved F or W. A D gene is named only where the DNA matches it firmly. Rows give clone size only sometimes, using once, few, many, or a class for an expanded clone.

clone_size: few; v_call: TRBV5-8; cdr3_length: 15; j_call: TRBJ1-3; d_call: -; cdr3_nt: TGTGCCAGCAGCTTTAGGGGCTTCTCTGGAAACACCATATATTTT; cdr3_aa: CASSFRGFSGNTIYF
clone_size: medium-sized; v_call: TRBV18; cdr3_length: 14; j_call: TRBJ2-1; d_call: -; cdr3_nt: TGTGCCAGCTCACCGGCCGGAATATACAATGAGCAGTTCTTC; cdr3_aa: CASSPAGIYNEQFF
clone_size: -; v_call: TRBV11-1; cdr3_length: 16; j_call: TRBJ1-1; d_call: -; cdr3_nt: TGTGCCAGCAGCTTCAGCTGGGACCTGGTAGACACTGAAGCTTTCTTT; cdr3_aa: CASSFSWDLVDTEAFF
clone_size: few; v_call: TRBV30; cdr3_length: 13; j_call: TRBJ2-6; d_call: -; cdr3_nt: TGTGCCTGGAGTGGCGGGGGGGCCAACGTCCTGACTTTC; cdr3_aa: CAWSGGGANVLTF
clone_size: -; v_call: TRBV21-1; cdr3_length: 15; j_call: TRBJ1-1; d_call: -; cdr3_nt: TGTGCCAGCAGCAGGGGGGCAAGAATGAACACTGAAGCTTTCTTT; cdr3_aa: CASSRGARMNTEAFF
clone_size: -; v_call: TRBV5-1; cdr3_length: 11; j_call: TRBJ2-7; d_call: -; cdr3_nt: TGCGCCAGCAGCTTGGACTACGAGCAGTACTTC; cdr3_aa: CASSLDYEQYF
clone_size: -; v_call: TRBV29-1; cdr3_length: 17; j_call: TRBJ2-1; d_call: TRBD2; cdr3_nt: TGCAGCGTTGTGGGGGGGGAGACTAGCGTCGCATACAATGAGCAGTTCTTC; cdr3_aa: CSVVGGETSVAYNEQFF
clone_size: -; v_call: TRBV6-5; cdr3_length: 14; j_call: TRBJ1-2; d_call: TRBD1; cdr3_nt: TGTGCCAGCAGTGCCCGGGACAGGGTTCGGGGCTACACCTTC; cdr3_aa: CASSARDRVRGYTF
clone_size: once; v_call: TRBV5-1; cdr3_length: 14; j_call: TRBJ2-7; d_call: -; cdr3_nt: TGCGCCAGCAGCTTGGAATTGGGTGGATTAGACGGGTACTTC; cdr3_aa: CASSLELGGLDGYF
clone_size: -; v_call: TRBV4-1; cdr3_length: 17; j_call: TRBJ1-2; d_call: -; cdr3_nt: TGCGCCAGCAGCCAGAGCCCCTCCGGGGGGCAACTGCATGGCTACACCTTC; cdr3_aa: CASSQSPSGGQLHGYTF
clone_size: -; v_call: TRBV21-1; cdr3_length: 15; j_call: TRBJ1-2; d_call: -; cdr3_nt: TGTGCCAGCAGCCCAAAGGGGGCGCCCTCCTTTGGCTACACCTTC; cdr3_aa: CASSPKGAPSFGYTF
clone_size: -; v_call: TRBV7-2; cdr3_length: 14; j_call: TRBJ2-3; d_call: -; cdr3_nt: TGTGCCAGCAACCGGAGGGCCGGCACAGATACGCAGTATTTT; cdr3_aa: CASNRRAGTDTQYF
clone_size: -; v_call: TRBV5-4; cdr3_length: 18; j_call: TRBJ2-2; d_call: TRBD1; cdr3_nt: TGTGCCAGCAGCCGTCCGGGACAGGGGGCGCCTTGGACCGGGGAGCTGTTTTTT; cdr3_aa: CASSRPGQGAPWTGELFF
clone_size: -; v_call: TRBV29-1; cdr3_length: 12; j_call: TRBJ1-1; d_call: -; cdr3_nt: TGCAGCGTTGTGTGGGACTCCACTGAAGCTTTCTTT; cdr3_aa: CSVVWDSTEAFF
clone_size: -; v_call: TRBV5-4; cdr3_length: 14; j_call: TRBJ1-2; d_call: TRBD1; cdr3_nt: TGTGCCAGAAGCTTTACAGGGGGCGCGGGAGGCTACACCTTC; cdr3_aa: CARSFTGGAGGYTF
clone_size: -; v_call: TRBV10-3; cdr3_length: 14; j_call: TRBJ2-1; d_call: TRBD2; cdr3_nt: TGTGCCATCAGCCTAGCGGTTGATGTTGATGAGCAGTTCTTC; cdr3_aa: CAISLAVDVDEQFF
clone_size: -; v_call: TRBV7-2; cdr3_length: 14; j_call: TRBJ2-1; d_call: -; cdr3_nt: TGTGCCAGCAGCTCTAGAAGGGGGGACCGGGAGCAGTTCTTC; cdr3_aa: CASSSRRGDREQFF
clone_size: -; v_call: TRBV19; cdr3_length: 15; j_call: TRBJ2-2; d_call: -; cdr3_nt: TGTGCCAGTAGTACTCCGGGACTCGCGACCGGGGAGCTGTTTTTT; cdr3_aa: CASSTPGLATGELFF
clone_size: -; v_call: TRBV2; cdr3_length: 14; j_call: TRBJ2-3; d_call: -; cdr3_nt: TGTGCCAGCAGCCCTCGCTCCAGCACAGATACGCAGTATTTT; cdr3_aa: CASSPRSSTDTQYF
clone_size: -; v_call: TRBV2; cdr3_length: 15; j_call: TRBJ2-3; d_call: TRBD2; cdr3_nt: TGTGCCAGCAGTACGGGGGGGGCGTGGACAGATACGCAGTATTTT; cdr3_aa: CASSTGGAWTDTQYF
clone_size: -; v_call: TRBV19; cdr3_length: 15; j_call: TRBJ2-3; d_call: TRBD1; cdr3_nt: TGTGCCAGTAGCAACCCGGGACAGGGATCAGATACGCAGTATTTT; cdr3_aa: CASSNPGQGSDTQYF
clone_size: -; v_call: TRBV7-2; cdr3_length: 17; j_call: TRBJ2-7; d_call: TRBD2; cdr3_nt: TGTGCCAGCAGCCCCACCGGGACTAGCCCCGTTATAAACGAGCAGTACTTC; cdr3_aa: CASSPTGTSPVINEQYF
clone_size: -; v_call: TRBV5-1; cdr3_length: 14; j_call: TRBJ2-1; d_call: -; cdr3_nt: TGCGCCAGCAGCTTGAGCAGGGGATACAATGAGCAGTTCTTC; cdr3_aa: CASSLSRGYNEQFF
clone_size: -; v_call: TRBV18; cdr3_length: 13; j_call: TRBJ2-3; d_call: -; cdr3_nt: TGTGCCAGCTCACCATCGGATATAGATACGCAGTATTTT; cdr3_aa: CASSPSDIDTQYF
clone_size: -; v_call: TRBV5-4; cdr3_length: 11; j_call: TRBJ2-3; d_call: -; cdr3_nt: TGTGCCAGCGGAAGAGCAGATACGCAGTATTTT; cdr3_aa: CASGRADTQYF
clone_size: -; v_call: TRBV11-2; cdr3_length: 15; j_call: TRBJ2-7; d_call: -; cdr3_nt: TGTGCCAGCAGCCCAGTCCTTGGGAGCCCCTACGAGCAGTACTTC; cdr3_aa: CASSPVLGSPYEQYF
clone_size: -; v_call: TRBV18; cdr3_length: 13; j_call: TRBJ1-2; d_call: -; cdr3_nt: TGTGCCAGCTCACCGCGAGGGGCGGATGGCTACACCTTC; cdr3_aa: CASSPRGADGYTF
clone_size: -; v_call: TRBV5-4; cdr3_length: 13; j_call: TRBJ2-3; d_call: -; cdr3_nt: TGTGCCAGCAGCTTGCAGGGTGGAGATACGCAGTATTTT; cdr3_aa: CASSLQGGDTQYF
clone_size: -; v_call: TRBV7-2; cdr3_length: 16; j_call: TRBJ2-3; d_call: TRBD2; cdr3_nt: TGTGCCAGCAGCTTAGAAGGGACTAGCGGGATAGATACGCAGTATTTT; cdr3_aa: CASSLEGTSGIDTQYF
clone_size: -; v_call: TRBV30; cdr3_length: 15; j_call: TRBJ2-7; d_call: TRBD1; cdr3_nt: TGTGCCTGGACCCCCGGGACAGGGTTTTACTACGAGCAGTACTTC; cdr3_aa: CAWTPGTGFYYEQYF
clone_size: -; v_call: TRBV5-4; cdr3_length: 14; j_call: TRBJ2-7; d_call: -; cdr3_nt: TGTGCCAGCAGCTTGTCAAACTCCCCCTACGAGCAGTACTTC; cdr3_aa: CASSLSNSPYEQYF
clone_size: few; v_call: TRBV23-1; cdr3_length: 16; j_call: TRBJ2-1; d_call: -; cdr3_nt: TGCGCCAGCAGTCAATCGTACGGATTTCCAGACAATGAGCAGTTCTTC; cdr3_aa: CASSQSYGFPDNEQFF
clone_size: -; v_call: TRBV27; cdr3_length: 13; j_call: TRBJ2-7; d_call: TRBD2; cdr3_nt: TGTGCCAGCAGTCAAGCGGGAGGGGAAAAGCAGTACTTC; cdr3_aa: CASSQAGGEKQYF
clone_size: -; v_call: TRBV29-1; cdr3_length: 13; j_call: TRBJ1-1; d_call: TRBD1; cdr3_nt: TGCAGCGCAGGACAGGGCGGGGGCACTGAAGCTTTCTTT; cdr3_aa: CSAGQGGGTEAFF
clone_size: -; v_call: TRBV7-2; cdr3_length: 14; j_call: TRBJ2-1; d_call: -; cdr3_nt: TGTGCCAGCAGCTTAGTACCACTATACAATGAGCAGTTCTTC; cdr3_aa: CASSLVPLYNEQFF
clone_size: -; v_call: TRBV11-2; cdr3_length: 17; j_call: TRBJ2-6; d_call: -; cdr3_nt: TGTGCCAGCAGCTTAGGCCAGGCGGGGCCTGGGGCCAACGTCCTGACTTTC; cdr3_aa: CASSLGQAGPGANVLTF
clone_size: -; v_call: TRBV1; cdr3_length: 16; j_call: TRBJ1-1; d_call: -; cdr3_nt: TGCACCAGCAGCCAAGTTCGATCCCGCCAGAACACTGAAGCTTTCTTT; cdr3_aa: CTSSQVRSRQNTEAFF
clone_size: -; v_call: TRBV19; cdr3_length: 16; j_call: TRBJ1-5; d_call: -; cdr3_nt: TGTGCCAGTAGCAAGGAGTCGCGACTTAGCAATCAGCCCCAGCATTTT; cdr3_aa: CASSKESRLSNQPQHF
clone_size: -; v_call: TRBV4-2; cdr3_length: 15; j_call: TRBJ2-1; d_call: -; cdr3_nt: TGTGCCAGCAGCCAACTCACAGGGAGGCACAATGAGCAGTTCTTC; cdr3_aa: CASSQLTGRHNEQFF
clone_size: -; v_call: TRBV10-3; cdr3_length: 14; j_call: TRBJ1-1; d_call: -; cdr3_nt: TGTGCCATCAGCAGGACTGCCACAAACACTGAAGCTTTCTTT; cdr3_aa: CAISRTATNTEAFF